This TCR beta chain originates from a study of shared clonotypes between healthy human individuals. Trimming took off 6 bases at V and 6 bases at J, with 11 bases between the two ends. This CDR3 spans 12 amino acids. The germline V gene has CDR1 SQVTM and CDR2 ANQGSEA. Selected positively for CCR7 and CD45RO-negative, naive CD8 cells excluded terminally differentiated effector memory CD45RA+ cells. Profiling relied on immunoSEQ multiplex PCR, and the TCRdb table lists in-frame clones only, not all of them. The sample includes 1.5 million to 2.5 million clones, 85% to 95% of them seen just once. The sequenced sample was naive CD8+ T cells sorted from blood. The J gene is TRBJ2-2, the V gene TRBV29-1; D remains ambiguous. The TCR comes from a man aged 18-30 years in good health. The CDR3 loop is CSVPLVAGELFF. DNA of the CDR3: TGCAGCGTCCCCCTTGTAGCCGGGGAGCTGTTTTTT.